Below, 5 T cell receptor beta chains from the same sample are listed, as sequenced in a study of CD8+ T cells in alopecia areata. Once RNA had been extracted, it was reverse transcribed into cDNA to act as the sequencing template. The method was immunoSEQ multiplex PCR; TCRdb's version includes in-frame clones alone and lacks a portion of them. The profile shows some 150,000 clones, around 62% of them singletons. Sequenced material: CD8+ T cells sorted from blood. The receptors derive from a human donor in good health.

This rearrangement joins TRBV7-9 to TRBJ2-1; D is undetermined. Deletions cut 6 bases from V and 0 bases from J, with 9 bases between. This CDR3 comprises 14 residues. In germline, CDR1 is SEHNR, CDR2 FQNEAQ (reference sequence). The CDR3 DNA is TGTGCCAGCAGACCCTTTAGCTCCTACAATGAGCAGTTCTTC. It is translated as CASRPFSSYNEQFF.

The J gene is TRBJ2-3, the V gene TRBV15; TRBD2 aligns across 14 bases. V was clipped by 5 bases and J by 4 bases; unmatched bases: 5. CDR1 is LNHNV and CDR2 is YYDKDF in the germline V gene (reference sequence). The CDR3 runs 16 residues. CDR3 amino acids: CATSGGLAGEPDTQYF. The CDR3 nucleotides are TGTGCCACCAGCGGGGGACTAGCGGGAGAGCCAGATACGCAGTATTTT. Together with reference TRBV15 and TRBJ2-3, the CDR3 gives the full variable domain: DAMVIQNPRYQVTQFGKPVTLSCSQTLNHNVMYWYQQKSSQAPKLLFHYYDKDFNNEADTPDNFQSRRPNTSFCFLDIRSPGLGDTAMYLCATSGGLAGEPDTQYFGPGTRLTVL.

This clone has just one count. The chain has TRBV28 and TRBJ2-1; TRBD2 aligns across 11 bases. CDR3 size: 14 residues. Germline assignment: CDR1 MDHEN and CDR2 SYDVKM. The ends lost 2 bases at V and 9 bases at J; junction bases unmatched: 3. CDR3 coding DNA: TGTGCCAGCAGTTTACTAGCGGGAGGTCGTGAGCAGTTCTTC. Its translation is CASSLLAGGREQFF.

V and J are TRBV29-1 and TRBJ2-1; tentatively, D is TRBD1 or TRBD2 (5 bases each). Germline V CDR1 and CDR2: SQVTM, ANQGSEA. The CDR3 is made up of 15 amino acids. Trimming cost V 1 base and J 6 bases, with 16 bases left between them. The CDR3 coding sequence is TGCAGCGTTGAAGTGAGGGGCCACCGCTCCAATGAGCAGTTCTTC. Its protein product is CSVEVRGHRSNEQFF.

This chain joins TRBV11-2 and TRBJ2-7, with 8 positions matching TRBD2. CDR1 SGHAT and CDR2 FQNNGV come from the germline V gene. This CDR3 is 14 amino acids long. V was pared by 4 bases and J by 1 base, with 3 bases of the junction left unmatched. Here the CDR3 reads CASSYTSGSYEQYF. CDR3 DNA sequence: TGTGCCAGCAGCTATACTAGCGGTTCCTACGAGCAGTACTTC.